The T cell receptor (beta chain) described here comes from a study of shared clonotypes between healthy human individuals. Overall study results and limits: Memory subsets had estimated richness that was generally smaller than that of naive subsets.

The assay ran at deep level. Sequenced by immunoSEQ multiplex PCR; TCRdb stores in-frame clones only, minus some. Of 800,000 to 1,200,000 clones listed, around 78% are singletons. V lost 4 bases and J 0 bases, leaving 12 bases between the germline ends. Germline V gene sequence: CDR1 MNHEY, CDR2 SMNVEV (reference sequence). The CDR3 is made up of 15 amino acids. A remark on this clone: What it recognizes is unknown.

Sequenced material: memory CD4+ T cells from PBMCs. Subset reported: CD45RA-negative fraction. The clonotype was recovered from a man aged 18 to 29 in good health. Some clones in this sample may be carry-over from other donors' samples. The J gene is TRBJ1-2, the V gene TRBV27, with a weak D call TRBD1 (5 bases). The CDR3 spells CASSSAGQANYGYTF. The CDR3 DNA follows: TGTGCCAGCAGTTCCGCGGGGCAGGCTAACTATGGCTACACCTTC.